The 30 T cell receptor beta chains listed next were all sequenced from one sample in a study of T cell responses to AZD1222 COVID-19 vaccine. Some clones are missing from TCRdb's copy, which holds only in-frame ones; the method was immunoSEQ multiplex PCR. The data hold about 140,000 clones, with roughly 92% observed a single time. Sequenced here: peripheral blood, sampled on day 0 of AZD1222 vaccination. These receptors were collected from an adult in good health.

J is TRBJ2-7 and V is TRBV5-6; D remains unclear. The CDR3 has 12 amino acids. V lost 4 bases to trimming and J lost 3 bases, with 8 bases between them. The germline CDR1 and CDR2 sequences are SGHDT and YYEEEE. The CDR3 sequence: CASSRGHYEQYF. The CDR3 nucleotides are TGTGCCAGCAGCCGCGGCCACTACGAGCAGTACTTC.

The chain is built from TRBV19 and TRBJ2-7, with 11 bases fitting TRBD1. Germline CDR1 and CDR2: LNHDA and SQIVND (reference sequence). J was trimmed by 5 bases and V by 7 bases; bases with no gene match: 7. This CDR3 is built from 14 residues. The CDR3 nucleotides are TGTGCCAGTACCGGACAGGGGGCGACGAACGAGCAGTACTTC. It codes for CASTGQGATNEQYF.

The V gene is TRBV5-4, the J gene TRBJ1-3; 7 nucleotides match TRBD1. Losses at the gene ends were 4 bases for V and 8 bases for J; bases not matched to a gene: 9. Germline CDR1 is SGHNT and CDR2 is YYREEE (reference sequence). The CDR3 length is 14 residues. CDR3 region: CASSVNRGGDTIYF. CDR3 sequence (DNA): TGTGCCAGCAGCGTCAACAGGGGTGGGGACACCATATATTTT.

The J gene is TRBJ1-1, the V gene TRBV30; no clear D gene. Germline loops: CDR1 GTSNPN, CDR2 SVGIG (reference sequence). Trimming cost V 1 base and J 4 bases, with 7 bases left between them. The CDR3 is 12 residues long. CDR3 in amino acids: CAWSEGLTEAFF. DNA of the CDR3: TGTGCCTGGAGTGAAGGCCTCACTGAAGCTTTCTTT. The whole variable domain, remainder taken from reference TRBV30 and TRBJ1-1, is SQTIHQWPATLVQPVGSPLSLECTVEGTSNPNLYWYRQAAGRGLQLLFYSVGIGQISSEVPQNLSASRPQDRQFILSSKKLLLSDSGFYLCAWSEGLTEAFFGQGTRLTVV.

The chain has TRBV2 and TRBJ2-5, with 10 nucleotides matching TRBD1. Germline-derived CDR1 and CDR2 are SNHLY and FYNNEI. The CDR3 totals 20 residues. Trimming took 4 bases from V and 0 from J; bases not matched to a gene: 17. In DNA form, the CDR3 reads TGTGCCAGCAGTGCATACGGGACAGGGGCGCCCATAGTGTACCAAGAGACCCAGTACTTC. Protein: CASSAYGTGAPIVYQETQYF. Filled out from reference TRBV2 and TRBJ2-5, the complete variable domain reads EPEVTQTPSHQVTQMGQEVILRCVPISNHLYFYWYRQILGQKVEFLVSFYNNEISEKSEIFDDQFSVERPDGSNFTLKIRSTKLEDSAMYFCASSAYGTGAPIVYQETQYFGPGTRLLVL.

This clone appeared a single time. This chain uses TRBV3-1 (or the pseudogene TRBV3-2) with TRBJ1-6; D call uncertain. Per germline, CDR1 LGHDT and CDR2 YNNKEL (reference sequence). V was pared by 1 base and J by 7 bases, with 2 bases between. The CDR3 covers 12 residues. The CDR3: CASSQANSPLHF. For the CDR3, the DNA is TGTGCCAGCAGCCAAGCGAATTCACCCCTCCACTTT.

The V and J genes are TRBV2 and TRBJ1-1; D not resolved. Germline CDR1 SNHLY, CDR2 FYNNEI. This CDR3 is built from 12 residues. The V and J ends lost 6 bases and 4 bases respectively, with 9 bases between them. The CDR3 reads CASSPFSTEAFF. CDR3 in DNA: TGTGCCAGCAGCCCCTTTAGCACTGAAGCTTTCTTT.

The rearrangement joins TRBV11-3 to TRBJ2-5; 8 positions match TRBD2. V lost 3 bases, J lost 2 bases, and 5 bases stayed unmatched. Germline V gene lookup returns CDR1 SGHNT and CDR2 YENEEA. The CDR3 contains 15 residues. The CDR3 DNA reads TGTGCCAGCAGCTTGGGAATAGCGGGGCAAGAGACCCAGTACTTC. This codes for CASSLGIAGQETQYF.

The chain uses TRBV19 and TRBJ2-5, with D possibly being TRBD2 (7 bases). The CDR3 loop spans 12 amino acids. Trimming shortened V by 4 bases and J by 6 bases, and 9 bases separated the two germline ends. The germline V gene has CDR1 LNHDA and CDR2 SQIVND (reference sequence). CDR3 nucleotide sequence: TGTGCCAGTAGTAGGGGGGGGCAGACCCAGTACTTC. Translating it yields CASSRGGQTQYF.

V and J are TRBV14 and TRBJ2-3; no definite D call. Trimming removed 1 base from V and 7 bases from J, with 6 bases in between. The CDR3 extends over 12 amino acids. Germline V gene lookup returns CDR1 SGHDN and CDR2 FVKESK. The CDR3 nucleotides read TGTGCCAGCAGCCAAGCTCCTCATACGCAGTATTTT. Its translation: CASSQAPHTQYF.

This clone was detected only once. The rearrangement joins TRBV5-1 to TRBJ1-2, with D uncertain. The germline V gene has CDR1 SGHRS and CDR2 YFSETQ. V lost 6 bases and J lost 8, with 23 bases in between. This CDR3 spans 15 amino acids. CDR3 sequence reads: CASTYTPGDPGGYTF. The CDR3 nucleotides read TGCGCCAGCACCTATACCCCGGGTGATCCCGGCGGCTACACCTTC.

This chain uses TRBV5-1 with TRBJ1-1; 11 nucleotides align to TRBD1. Looked up from germline, CDR1 is SGHRS and CDR2 is YFSETQ. V shed 0 bases and J 11 bases; nucleotides not matched to a gene: 9. The CDR3 sequence is 15 residues long. CDR3 protein: CASSLAVGQGAKAFF. CDR3 bases: TGCGCCAGCAGCTTGGCAGTAGGACAGGGGGCAAAGGCTTTCTTT.

The rearrangement joins TRBV20-1 to TRBJ1-4; D is undetermined. The CDR3 spans 14 residues. V dropped 3 bases and J dropped 1 base, with 9 bases sitting between them. Looked up from germline, CDR1 is DFQATT and CDR2 is SNEGSKA (reference sequence). DNA for the CDR3: TGCAGTGCTAGTGTTTGGGAAACTAATGAAAAACTGTTTTTT. Its protein is CSASVWETNEKLFF.

The chain combines TRBV4-2 with TRBJ2-3; no clear D gene. CDR3 length: 14 residues. Trimming took 0 bases from V and 3 from J, leaving 7 bases between them. The germline V gene has CDR1 LGHNA and CDR2 YNFKEQ. For the CDR3, the DNA is TGTGCCAGCAGCCAAGACCTAGGTACAGATACGCAGTATTTT. It is translated as CASSQDLGTDTQYF.

The chain employs TRBV3-1 (or the pseudogene TRBV3-2) and TRBJ2-5, with D perhaps matching TRBD2 (6 bases). Germline V lookup: CDR1 LGHDT, CDR2 YNNKEL (reference sequence). The V and J ends lost 4 bases and 7 bases respectively, with 16 bases between them. The CDR3 length is 14 residues. For the CDR3, the DNA is TGTGCCAGCAGCCCCACGACTAGGATGGCGACCCAGTACTTC. It codes for CASSPTTRMATQYF.

The rearrangement uses TRBV5-1 and TRBJ2-3; D gene ambiguous. Per germline, CDR1 SGHRS and CDR2 YFSETQ. This CDR3 comprises 14 residues. V lost 4 bases, J lost 2 bases, and 11 bases lay in between. CDR3 DNA sequence: TGCGCCAGCAGCCGCCTGAGTTTCACAGATACGCAGTATTTT. Translated: CASSRLSFTDTQYF.

The genes are TRBV4-1 and TRBJ2-5, with 13 bases that match TRBD2. Germline loops: CDR1 MGHRA, CDR2 YSYEKL. J lost 5 bases, V lost 0 bases, and 12 bases had no gene match. This CDR3 region has 19 residues. The CDR3 spells CASSQENSGLAGAFETQYF. The CDR3 DNA sequence: TGCGCCAGCAGCCAAGAAAACTCAGGACTAGCGGGAGCCTTTGAGACCCAGTACTTC.

The genes are TRBV19 and TRBJ2-7; TRBD1 aligns across 9 bases. V shed 10 bases and J 5 bases; nucleotides not matched to a gene: 21. The CDR3 totals 17 residues. The germline CDR1 and CDR2 sequences are LNHDA and SQIVND (reference sequence). This chain's CDR3 is CATDLDRGWGGTDEQYF. CDR3 bases: TGTGCCACCGACCTCGACAGGGGGTGGGGGGGAACCGACGAGCAGTACTTC.

This chain links TRBV5-1 with TRBJ1-4; 7 nucleotides agree with TRBD1. V was pared by 4 bases and J by 8 bases, with 8 bases of the junction left unmatched. From germline, CDR1 is SGHRS and CDR2 YFSETQ. The CDR3 loop spans 14 amino acids. CDR3 in DNA: TGCGCCAGCAGCATCGACAGGGTGGGGGAAAAACTGTTTTTT. It translates to CASSIDRVGEKLFF.

This chain uses TRBV10-2 with TRBJ1-3; weak D call: TRBD1 (5 bases). Germline V lookup: CDR1 WSHSY, CDR2 SAAADI. V lost 2 bases and J 1 base, leaving 9 bases between the germline ends. This CDR3 is 15 amino acids long. The CDR3 is CASSEPNRSGNTIYF. CDR3 coding DNA: TGCGCCAGCAGTGAGCCGAACAGGTCTGGAAACACCATATATTTT.

V is TRBV5-1 and J is TRBJ2-7, with D uncertain. This CDR3 region has 14 residues. Germline CDR1 reads SGHRS; CDR2 reads YFSETQ. V lost 4 bases to trimming and J lost 0 bases, with 11 bases between them. This CDR3 reads CASSDTGSSYEQYF. In DNA, the CDR3 is TGCGCCAGCAGCGATACCGGGTCCTCCTACGAGCAGTACTTC.

The chain carries TRBV27 and TRBJ1-2; 7 bases line up with TRBD1. With 2 bases clipped from V and 5 bases from J, the junction kept 11 bases outside the gene matches. CDR1 is MNHEY, CDR2 SMNVEV, per germline (reference sequence). The CDR3 has 16 amino acids. The CDR3 sequence is CASSLTAPGTVYGYTF. In DNA, the CDR3 is TGTGCCAGCAGTTTAACAGCTCCCGGGACAGTATATGGCTACACCTTC.

The rearrangement joins TRBV28 to TRBJ1-2; no definite D call. V dropped 2 bases and J dropped 6 bases, with 13 bases sitting between them. CDR1 and CDR2 (germline): MDHEN, SYDVKM. This CDR3 contains 14 residues. The CDR3 protein is CASSLIGRWNGYTF. CDR3 bases: TGTGCCAGCAGTTTAATTGGTAGGTGGAATGGCTACACCTTC.

This chain joins TRBV7-9 and TRBJ1-4; D ambiguous. CDR3 size: 13 residues. Trimming stripped 1 base from V and 8 bases from J, with 8 bases between. Germline loops: CDR1 SEHNR, CDR2 FQNEAQ (reference sequence). CDR3 in amino acids: CASSLGIGEKLFF. CDR3 in DNA: TGTGCCAGCAGCTTAGGGATCGGGGAAAAACTGTTTTTT. Variable domain in full (rest from reference TRBV7-9 and TRBJ1-4): DTGVSQNPRHKITKRGQNVTFRCDPISEHNRLYWYRQTLGQGPEFLTYFQNEAQLEKSRLLSDRFSAERPKGSFSTLEIQRTEQGDSAMYLCASSLGIGEKLFFGSGTQLSVL.

V gene TRBV7-3 combines with J gene TRBJ2-1; tentative D call: TRBD2 (6 bases). CDR3 length: 14 residues. V was trimmed by 7 bases and J by 8 bases, leaving 18 bases between them. The germline V gene has CDR1 SGHTA and CDR2 FQGTGA. The CDR3 is CASKMSRDLDEQFF. CDR3 coding DNA: TGTGCCAGCAAGATGTCGCGGGATCTCGATGAGCAGTTCTTC.

CDR3 in DNA: TGTGCCAGCAGCCTACACCGGGACAGGAATTCACCCCTCCACTTT. Its translation is CASSLHRDRNSPLHF. The chain carries TRBV6-4 and TRBJ1-6; 8 bases agree with TRBD1. Germline CDR1 is MRHNA and CDR2 is SNTAGT. V lost 6 bases to trimming and J lost 7 bases; unmatched junction nucleotides: 8. The CDR3 is 15 residues long.

The CDR3 DNA follows: TGCGCCAGCAGCCTCCTCGACAGACTAGACACTGAAGCTTTCTTT. Translating gives CASSLLDRLDTEAFF. The chain is built from TRBV4-1 and TRBJ1-1; D is perhaps TRBD1 (5 bases). Germline V CDR1 and CDR2: MGHRA, YSYEKL. V lost 4 bases and J 3 bases, leaving 15 bases between the germline ends. The CDR3 loop spans 15 amino acids.

The rearrangement joins TRBV19 to TRBJ1-5; D unclear. This CDR3 comprises 12 residues. The ends were cut back, 4 bases at V and 6 bases at J, with 7 bases in the middle. Germline CDR1 and CDR2: LNHDA and SQIVND (reference sequence). CDR3 in amino acids: CASSSPSQPQHF. The CDR3 coding sequence is TGTGCCAGTAGTAGTCCGAGTCAGCCCCAGCATTTT.

The chain couples TRBV14 to TRBJ2-1; the match to TRBD1 covers 10 bases. Germline-derived CDR1 and CDR2 are SGHDN and FVKESK. Unmatched junction bases numbered 15, after V lost 4 bases and J lost 6 bases. The length of the CDR3 is 18 residues. The CDR3 nucleotides read TGTGCCAGCAGCCGAAGGGACAGGGGTAGCGAGCGACTCAATGAGCAGTTCTTC. Its translation is CASSRRDRGSERLNEQFF.

The rearrangement links TRBV6-1 to TRBJ2-3; a possible D gene is TRBD2 (7 bases). V lost 4 bases, J lost 4 bases, and 15 bases lay in between. Germline values: CDR1 MNHNS, CDR2 SASEGT. There are 15 residues in the CDR3. The CDR3 here is CASSVAREGADTQYF. CDR3 DNA: TGTGCCAGCAGTGTAGCGAGGGAGGGGGCAGATACGCAGTATTTT.